The 20 T cell receptor beta chains listed next were all sequenced from one sample in a study of CD8+ T cells in alopecia areata. Following extraction, RNA underwent reverse transcription to cDNA, which served as the sequencing template. The data were produced by immunoSEQ multiplex PCR, yet TCRdb's version contains in-frame clones alone and is incomplete. The table includes 120,000 or so clones, around 60% detected once. Specified treatment: oral pan-JAK inhibitor, 5-10 mg twice daily. The sequences come from CD4+ T cells sorted from blood, collected at week 4, from a patient treated with tofacitinib. The receptors come from a human donor with alopecia areata.

This clone is a singleton in its sample. V usage is TRBV5-4 and J usage is TRBJ2-3, with a weak D call TRBD2 (6 bases). Trimming left V 6 bases short and J 2 bases short, with 13 bases between. The CDR3 totals 14 residues. Germline V gives CDR1 SGHNT, CDR2 YYREEE (reference sequence). CDR3 sequence reads: CASKSGGATDTQYF. As DNA, the CDR3 is TGTGCCAGCAAATCAGGAGGGGCCACAGATACGCAGTATTTT.

J is TRBJ2-5 and V is TRBV25-1; 9 bases match TRBD1. CDR1 is MGHDK and CDR2 is SYGVNS in the germline V gene. This CDR3 has 13 residues. J lost 6 bases, V lost 4 bases, and 3 bases had no gene match. CDR3 sequence reads: CASSAGQGKTQYF. CDR3 sequence (DNA): TGTGCCAGCAGTGCGGGACAGGGAAAGACCCAGTACTTC.

This clone was seen a few times. V usage is TRBV6-6 and J usage is TRBJ2-5; D is perhaps TRBD1 or TRBD2 (5 bases each). V was shortened by 6 bases and J by 5 bases, with 13 bases between the two germline ends. The CDR3 covers 13 residues. Germline V gives CDR1 MNHNY, CDR2 SVGAGI (reference sequence). The CDR3 here is CASRQGWGETQYF. The DNA for the CDR3 is TGTGCCAGCAGGCAGGGTTGGGGGGAGACCCAGTACTTC.

This sequence joins TRBV13 and TRBJ2-1; D is possibly TRBD1 or TRBD2 (5 bases each). This CDR3 is built from 16 residues. Trimming pared 1 base from V and 3 bases from J, leaving 13 bases between. Germline values: CDR1 PRHDT, CDR2 FYEKMQ (reference sequence). CDR3 residues: CASSLVRQGVYNEQFF. The CDR3 DNA follows: TGTGCCAGCAGCTTAGTCCGGCAGGGAGTCTACAATGAGCAGTTCTTC.

The chain combines TRBV9 with TRBJ1-2; no clear D. Germline CDR1 reads SGDLS; CDR2 reads YYNGEE. CDR3 length equals 15 residues. Trimming removed 0 bases from V and 4 bases from J, with 13 bases in between. CDR3 coding DNA: TGTGCCAGCAGCGTAGAGCACAGCCCGACCTATGGCTACACCTTC. It codes for CASSVEHSPTYGYTF.

This clone was detected only once. The chain is built from TRBV15 and TRBJ2-7; D unresolved. Germline CDR1 is LNHNV and CDR2 is YYDKDF (reference sequence). This CDR3 is 13 amino acids long. V lost 0 bases and J 2 bases, leaving 5 bases between the germline ends. The CDR3 coding sequence is TGTGCCACCAGCAGAGATCATACCTACGAGCAGTACTTC. It specifies CATSRDHTYEQYF.

This clone was found a few times. This rearrangement joins TRBV5-5 to TRBJ1-1; no clear D gene. V was shortened by 3 bases and J by 1 base, with 13 bases between the two germline ends. Germline lookup yields CDR1 SGHKS and CDR2 YYEKEE (reference sequence). This CDR3 has 15 residues. The CDR3 sequence is CASSYPTGRNTEAFF. CDR3 coding DNA: TGTGCCAGCAGCTACCCGACGGGTCGGAACACTGAAGCTTTCTTT.

Of note for this clone: The junction and the germline gene differ at one end; a read error may be behind it. This chain links TRBV5-1 with TRBJ2-3, with D possibly TRBD2 on 6 matching bases. Per germline, CDR1 SGHRS and CDR2 YFSETQ. This CDR3 has 14 amino acids. The CDR3 DNA sequence: TGCGCCAGCACCTTGGGGAGGTTGACAGATACGCAGTATTTT. Encoded protein: CASTLGRLTDTQYF.

This clone was seen more than once but under ten times. This chain joins TRBV7-2 and TRBJ2-7; D is unclear. Per the germline V gene, CDR1 is SGHTA and CDR2 is FQGNSA. CDR3 length equals 13 residues. Trimming removed 5 bases at V and 9 bases at J, with 17 bases between. The CDR3 region has the DNA TGTGCCAGCAGCCCTAGAAGGGCCTCGTCGCAGTACTTC. It codes for CASSPRRASSQYF.

This clone was counted a few times. V usage is TRBV28 and J usage is TRBJ1-2, with D unresolved. CDR1 and CDR2 (germline): MDHEN, SYDVKM. The length of the CDR3 is 13 residues. V shed 3 bases and J shed 5 bases, with 10 bases lying between them. The CDR3 nucleotides are TGTGCCAGCAGTTTTCAGGCGCGGTATGGCTACACCTTC. Translating gives CASSFQARYGYTF.

Written as DNA, the CDR3 is TGCGCCAGCAGCGCGACAGGGGAAAACACTGAAGCTTTCTTT. This encodes CASSATGENTEAFF. J is TRBJ1-1 and V is TRBV5-1; 8 bases are shared with TRBD1. Germline lookup yields CDR1 SGHRS and CDR2 YFSETQ. V trimming: 4 bases; J trimming: 2 bases; junction bases outside the gene matches: 4. The CDR3 is 14 residues long.

This clone was counted only a few times. The chain combines TRBV4-1 with TRBJ1-5; no definite D call. Germline V CDR1 and CDR2: MGHRA, YSYEKL. Trimming cost V 0 bases and J 4 bases, with 7 bases left between them. This CDR3 has 14 residues. The CDR3 region has the DNA TGCGCCAGCAGCCAAGATCACGGGAATCAGCCCCAGCATTTT. Its protein product is CASSQDHGNQPQHF.

This clone was observed a few times. The chain uses TRBV29-1 and TRBJ2-2; perhaps D is TRBD1 or TRBD2 (5 bases each). Germline V CDR1 and CDR2: SQVTM, ANQGSEA. Trimming shortened V by 8 bases and J by 6 bases, and 13 bases separated the two germline ends. The CDR3 is 12 amino acids. CDR3 in DNA: TGCAGCCCCCTCGGGGACGCCGGGGAGCTGTTTTTT. This sequence encodes CSPLGDAGELFF.

In this sample, this clone turned up once. The J gene is TRBJ2-1, the V gene TRBV5-6, with 10 bases lining up with TRBD2. The V and J ends lost 0 bases and 5 bases, in that order; junction bases with no gene match: 8. This CDR3 is 17 amino acids long. The germline V gene encodes CDR1 SGHDT and CDR2 YYEEEE. Here the CDR3 reads CASSLVVLAGSHNEQFF. As DNA, the CDR3 is TGTGCCAGCAGCTTGGTGGTACTAGCGGGGTCACACAATGAGCAGTTCTTC.

The gene calls are TRBV27 and TRBJ2-1; D unresolved. The CDR3 length is 14 residues. V was cut by 4 bases and J by 1 base, with 8 bases left in between. Per the germline V gene, CDR1 is MNHEY and CDR2 is SMNVEV (reference sequence). The CDR3 region is CASSSRGSYNEQFF. The DNA of the CDR3 is TGTGCCAGCAGTTCCCGAGGATCCTACAATGAGCAGTTCTTC.

In DNA, the CDR3 is TGCGCCAGCAGCCAGGTAGCGGGGGGGCCCTACGAGCAGTACTTC. Amino acids: CASSQVAGGPYEQYF. The chain carries TRBV4-1 and TRBJ2-7, with 11 bases aligning to TRBD2. Germline CDR1 and CDR2: MGHRA and YSYEKL. V shed 3 bases, J shed 2 bases, and the junction held 3 bases outside the gene matches. The CDR3 spans 15 residues.

The V and J genes are TRBV4-2 and TRBJ2-7; TRBD2 matches 15 bases. V shed 2 bases and J 7 bases; nucleotides not matched to a gene: 6. The CDR3 length is 16 residues. Germline V CDR1 and CDR2: LGHNA, YNFKEQ. CDR3 sequence: CASSQLGLAGGREQYF. CDR3 coding DNA: TGTGCCAGCAGCCAACTCGGACTAGCGGGGGGGCGGGAGCAGTACTTC.

The chain carries TRBV25-1 and TRBJ2-6, with a weak D call TRBD1 (6 bases). This CDR3 spans 17 amino acids. Germline CDR1 and CDR2: MGHDK and SYGVNS. V lost 4 bases and J lost 0, with 13 bases in between. The CDR3 region has the DNA TGTGCCAGCAGTGCCCCGACAGGTTACTCTGGGGCCAACGTCCTGACTTTC. Translated, it gives CASSAPTGYSGANVLTF. Full variable domain (missing parts from reference TRBV25-1 and TRBJ2-6): EADIYQTPRYLVIGTGKKITLECSQTMGHDKMYWYQQDPGMELHLIHYSYGVNSTEKGDLSSESTVSRIRTEHFPLTLESARPSHTSQYLCASSAPTGYSGANVLTFGAGSRLTVL.

The chain employs TRBV5-1 and TRBJ2-1; D uncertain. The V end lost 5 bases, the J end lost 6 bases, and 12 bases lay between the germline ends. This CDR3 is 13 amino acids long. Germline assignment: CDR1 SGHRS and CDR2 YFSETQ. The CDR3 DNA reads as TGCGCCAGCAGAGCACTCTTGATCAATGAGCAGTTCTTC. This sequence encodes CASRALLINEQFF.

The rearrangement uses TRBV7-2 and TRBJ2-1, with no clear D. Germline values: CDR1 SGHTA, CDR2 FQGNSA. This CDR3 spans 12 amino acids. V was trimmed by 1 base and J by 9 bases, leaving 7 bases between them. The CDR3 loop is CASSLGVSEQFF. For the CDR3, the DNA is TGTGCCAGCAGCTTAGGTGTATCTGAGCAGTTCTTC.